The 28 T cell receptor beta chains reported below all come from one sample, sequenced in a study of cytomegalovirus exposure and HLA in healthy donors. The PCR made use of 60 Vbeta and 13 Jbeta primers. Data came from immunoSEQ multiplex PCR; TCRdb stores just in-frame clones and leaves some out. The data contain about 210,000 clones, 82% of them singletons. Material for sequencing was PBMCs. The receptors shown here come from a man aged 35 to 55 in good health and CMV-seropositive.

This chain joins TRBV7-3 and TRBJ1-1; a weak D match, TRBD1 (5 bases). The V gene lost 5 bases and the J gene lost 3 bases, with 13 bases spanning the gap. Germline V gene data show CDR1 as SGHTA and CDR2 as FQGTGA. CDR3 size: 14 residues. In DNA, the CDR3 is TGTGCCAGCAGCCTAGGGGTTGGGGACACTGAAGCTTTCTTT. It encodes CASSLGVGDTEAFF.

J is TRBJ2-5 and V is TRBV28; perhaps TRBD1 as D (5 bases). CDR3 length: 14 residues. Germline assignment: CDR1 MDHEN and CDR2 SYDVKM. Trimming removed 5 bases from V and 4 bases from J, with 14 bases in between. The CDR3 loop is CASSPRTNRETQYF. In DNA form, the CDR3 reads TGTGCCAGCAGTCCCAGGACAAATCGAGAGACCCAGTACTTC.

This clone was picked up a small number of times. This rearrangement joins TRBV2 to TRBJ2-1; 15 positions agree with TRBD2. This CDR3 has 15 amino acids. J gave up 7 bases and V 6 bases, and 4 bases lay outside the gene matches. Per the germline V gene, CDR1 is SNHLY and CDR2 is FYNNEI. Written as DNA, the CDR3 is TGTGCCAGCAGCCAGGGACTAGCGGGAGGTAATGAGCAGTTCTTC. Protein: CASSQGLAGGNEQFF.

This chain connects TRBV5-1 to TRBJ2-7; no clear D gene. The CDR3 spans 14 residues. Per germline, CDR1 SGHRS and CDR2 YFSETQ. V shed 0 bases and J shed 0 bases, with 7 bases lying between them. CDR3 DNA: TGCGCCAGCAGCTTGGAGGAGAGCTCCTACGAGCAGTACTTC. Translation: CASSLEESSYEQYF.

The chain employs TRBV5-6 and TRBJ1-4, with unresolved D. CDR1 SGHDT and CDR2 YYEEEE come from the germline V gene. V was cut by 0 bases and J by 8 bases, with 11 bases left in between. This CDR3 contains 14 residues. CDR3 sequence reads: CASSLESWREKLFF. CDR3 in DNA: TGTGCCAGCAGCTTGGAAAGTTGGCGGGAAAAACTGTTTTTT.

This chain uses TRBV10-3 with TRBJ1-1; 10 bases map to TRBD1. The CDR3 runs to 13 residues. Trimming took 6 bases from V and 5 from J; bases not matched to a gene: 3. The germline V gene encodes CDR1 ENHRY and CDR2 SYGVKD. CDR3 residues: CAISGTGDTEAFF. The DNA of the CDR3 is TGTGCCATCAGCGGGACAGGGGATACTGAAGCTTTCTTT.

This clone was seen once. CDR3 amino acids: CASSQVAGGLTDTQYF. For the CDR3, the DNA is TGCGCCAGCAGCCAAGTGGCGGGAGGGCTCACAGATACGCAGTATTTT. V is TRBV4-1 and J is TRBJ2-3, with TRBD2 matching over 9 bases. Germline V gives CDR1 MGHRA, CDR2 YSYEKL. This CDR3 contains 16 residues. V lost 1 base and J lost 2; bases outside the gene matches: 4.

The chain employs TRBV19 and TRBJ1-4, with D tentatively TRBD1 (5 bases). The CDR3 loop spans 16 amino acids. The germline CDR1 and CDR2 sequences are LNHDA and SQIVND (reference sequence). Trimming removed 3 bases from V and 8 bases from J, with 19 bases in between. The CDR3, as DNA: TGTGCCAGTAGTATGAGAGACAGCGCTACGGTCGAAAAACTGTTTTTT. Residues: CASSMRDSATVEKLFF.

This clone is a singleton in its sample. The chain uses TRBV29-1 and TRBJ2-3; no clear D gene. The V and J ends lost 3 bases and 0 bases respectively, with 13 bases between them. The CDR3 totals 15 residues. The germline gives CDR1 SQVTM, CDR2 ANQGSEA. DNA of the CDR3: TGCAGCGTTGATGTGTTCACACGTAGCACAGATACGCAGTATTTT. Its translation is CSVDVFTRSTDTQYF.

V and J are TRBV7-3 and TRBJ2-1; tentatively, D is TRBD1 (6 bases). Germline loops: CDR1 SGHTA, CDR2 FQGTGA. The CDR3 has 16 residues. Trimming left V 2 bases short and J 5 bases short, with 16 bases between. DNA of the CDR3: TGTGCCAGCAGCTTACGGTCTGGGCAGGGGAACAATGAGCAGTTCTTC. Its translation is CASSLRSGQGNNEQFF.

The chain has TRBV7-6 and TRBJ2-2, with a weak D call TRBD1 (6 bases). This CDR3 spans 14 amino acids. V was cut by 6 bases and J by 0 bases, with 8 bases left in between. CDR1 is SGHVS, CDR2 FNYEAQ, per germline. The CDR3 nucleotides read TGTGCCAGCAGGGACAGCTCGAACACCGGGGAGCTGTTTTTT. This encodes CASRDSSNTGELFF. The variable domain in full, with the rest retrieved from reference TRBV7-6 and TRBJ2-2, is GAGVSQSPRYKVTKRGQDVALRCDPISGHVSLYWYRQALGQGPEFLTYFNYEAQQDKSGLPNDRFSAERPEGSISTLTIQRTEQRDSAMYRCASRDSSNTGELFFGEGSRLTVL.

This clone was seen only a few times. The chain combines TRBV6-1 with TRBJ2-1; D gene uncertain. Germline assignment: CDR1 MNHNS and CDR2 SASEGT. Deletions cut 2 bases from V and 1 base from J, with 9 bases between. The CDR3 has 15 amino acids. CDR3 sequence: CASSELGVSYNEQFF. CDR3 nucleotide sequence: TGTGCCAGCAGTGAACTAGGAGTATCCTACAATGAGCAGTTCTTC.

The chain combines TRBV7-9 with TRBJ2-7, with 13 bases aligning to TRBD2. This CDR3 region has 17 residues. With V trimmed by 5 bases and J by 0 bases, 7 bases remained unmatched. Per the germline V gene, CDR1 is SEHNR and CDR2 is FQNEAQ (reference sequence). The CDR3 reads CASSHTGTSGTSYEQYV. CDR3 bases: TGTGCCAGCAGCCACACCGGGACTAGCGGGACCTCCTACGAGCAGTACGTC.

This chain uses TRBV6-6 with TRBJ2-3; 7 bases match TRBD2. The J segment lost 2 bases and the V segment lost 7 bases, leaving 6 bases of the junction unmatched. The CDR3 spans 14 residues. The germline V gene has CDR1 MNHNY and CDR2 SVGAGI (reference sequence). The CDR3 nucleotides read TGTGCCAGCAACCCGGGGGGATACACAGATACGCAGTATTTT. Translated, it gives CASNPGGYTDTQYF.

The V and J genes are TRBV27 and TRBJ2-1; TRBD2 matches 16 bases. This CDR3 is 19 amino acids long. Trimming took 2 bases from V and 0 from J; bases not matched to a gene: 4. CDR1 is MNHEY and CDR2 is SMNVEV in the germline V gene (reference sequence). The DNA of the CDR3 is TGTGCCAGCAGTTTACGGGGACTAGCGGGGGGGAGCTCCTACAATGAGCAGTTCTTC. It specifies CASSLRGLAGGSSYNEQFF.

This clone was found once. This sample includes further DNA sequences coding for the same CDR3. The gene calls are TRBV6-1 and TRBJ2-1, with 9 bases matching TRBD2. Germline-derived CDR1 and CDR2 are MNHNS and SASEGT. CDR3 length equals 15 residues. V dropped 0 bases and J dropped 5; count of bases not matched to a gene: 2. CDR3 bases: TGTGCCAGCAGTGAAGCTAGCGGGAGAAACAATGAGCAGTTCTTC. Translating gives CASSEASGRNNEQFF.

The chain links TRBV27 to TRBJ1-4; D is ambiguous. Per germline, CDR1 MNHEY and CDR2 SMNVEV (reference sequence). The CDR3 spans 14 residues. V lost 3 bases and J lost 6, with 11 bases in between. The CDR3 DNA reads TGTGCCAGCAGTTTGACTGCGTGGGATGAAAAACTGTTTTTT. Translated, it gives CASSLTAWDEKLFF.

The chain joins TRBV9 to TRBJ2-5; no firm D call. Looked up from germline, CDR1 is SGDLS and CDR2 is YYNGEE. V lost 0 bases and J 5 bases, leaving 11 bases between the germline ends. The CDR3 sequence is 14 residues long. The CDR3 nucleotides read TGTGCCAGCAGCGTAGGATCCCCTCAGGAGACCCAGTACTTC. Its protein product is CASSVGSPQETQYF.

The J gene is TRBJ2-2, the V gene TRBV6-6, with 9 bases aligning to TRBD1. The junction had 5 bases not matched to a gene; V was cut back by 6 bases and J by 6 bases. This CDR3 comprises 14 residues. The germline gives CDR1 MNHNY, CDR2 SVGAGI (reference sequence). CDR3 DNA sequence: TGTGCCAGCAGCCACAGGGGGCCCGCCGGGGAGCTGTTTTTT. It is translated as CASSHRGPAGELFF.

The chain combines TRBV15 with TRBJ1-4; the match to TRBD1 covers 7 bases. CDR3 length: 13 residues. V was pared by 6 bases and J by 8 bases, with 6 bases of the junction left unmatched. Germline V CDR1 and CDR2: LNHNV, YYDKDF (reference sequence). CDR3 sequence: CATRSGGREKLFF. DNA for the CDR3: TGTGCCACCAGGTCAGGGGGACGAGAAAAACTGTTTTTT.

The gene calls are TRBV30 and TRBJ1-2, with D uncertain. The CDR3 totals 13 residues. CDR1 and CDR2 from the germline V gene are GTSNPN and SVGIG (reference sequence). Between the trimmed V and J ends, which lost 7 bases and 5 bases, there was a span of 17 bases. The CDR3 DNA sequence: TGTGCCTCGCCACCCGAGGGTGGGTATGGCTACACCTTC. As protein: CASPPEGGYGYTF.

The chain has TRBV29-1 and TRBJ2-7; D gene unclear. The CDR3 runs 11 residues. V was trimmed by 1 base and J by 2 bases, leaving 3 bases between them. Germline loops: CDR1 SQVTM, CDR2 ANQGSEA. Written as DNA, the CDR3 is TGCAGCGTTGAAGCTACCTACGAGCAGTACTTC. Protein product: CSVEATYEQYF.

The chain couples TRBV9 to TRBJ2-1, with TRBD2 matching over 11 bases. CDR3 length equals 16 residues. V dropped 4 bases and J dropped 6; count of bases not matched to a gene: 9. Germline V lookup: CDR1 SGDLS, CDR2 YYNGEE. CDR3 protein: CASSITGTSGSNEQFF. DNA for the CDR3: TGTGCCAGCAGCATTACCGGGACTAGCGGATCCAATGAGCAGTTCTTC.

V usage is TRBV15 and J usage is TRBJ2-1; D remains ambiguous. This CDR3 has 16 amino acids. Trimming pared 1 base from V and 4 bases from J, leaving 14 bases between. Germline CDR1 is LNHNV and CDR2 is YYDKDF (reference sequence). The CDR3 region has the DNA TGTGCCACCAGCAGAGCGGCGGCTATTCCTTACAATGAGCAGTTCTTC. Protein product: CATSRAAAIPYNEQFF.

The chain carries TRBV7-7 and TRBJ2-1, with 14 bases lining up with TRBD2. The CDR3 runs 17 residues. With 4 bases clipped from V and 7 bases from J, the junction kept 9 bases outside the gene matches. The germline V gene encodes CDR1 SSHAT and CDR2 FNYEAQ (reference sequence). The DNA for the CDR3 is TGTGCCAGCAGCTGGAAGACTAGCGGGAGGGCCCGGAATGAGCAGTTCTTC. Translating it yields CASSWKTSGRARNEQFF.

The rearrangement links TRBV6-6 to TRBJ2-5; possible D gene TRBD2, 7 bases. Trimming shortened V by 6 bases and J by 5 bases, and 19 bases separated the two germline ends. The CDR3 is 15 residues long. Germline-derived CDR1 and CDR2 are MNHNY and SVGAGI (reference sequence). The CDR3 reads CASSYLAARGETQYF. The CDR3 DNA is TGTGCCAGCAGCTACCTAGCGGCAAGGGGGGAGACCCAGTACTTC.

The rearrangement uses TRBV11-1 and TRBJ1-1, with D possibly matching TRBD1 (5 bases). CDR1 SGHAT and CDR2 FQDESV come from the germline V gene (reference sequence). Trimming shortened V by 8 bases and J by 6 bases, and 19 bases separated the two germline ends. This CDR3 has 14 residues. Written as DNA, the CDR3 is TGTGCCAGCGGCGGGGCTTGGGGGTCACCTGAAGCTTTCTTT. Protein sequence: CASGGAWGSPEAFF.

The chain carries TRBV7-8 and TRBJ2-7; 7 nucleotides agree with TRBD2. Germline assignment: CDR1 SGHVS and CDR2 FQNEAQ. V dropped 5 bases and J dropped 0; count of bases not matched to a gene: 7. The CDR3 is 15 amino acids. DNA for the CDR3: TGTGCCAGCAGCGCCGGGACTACTAGCTCCTACGAGCAGTACGTC. Amino acids: CASSAGTTSSYEQYV.